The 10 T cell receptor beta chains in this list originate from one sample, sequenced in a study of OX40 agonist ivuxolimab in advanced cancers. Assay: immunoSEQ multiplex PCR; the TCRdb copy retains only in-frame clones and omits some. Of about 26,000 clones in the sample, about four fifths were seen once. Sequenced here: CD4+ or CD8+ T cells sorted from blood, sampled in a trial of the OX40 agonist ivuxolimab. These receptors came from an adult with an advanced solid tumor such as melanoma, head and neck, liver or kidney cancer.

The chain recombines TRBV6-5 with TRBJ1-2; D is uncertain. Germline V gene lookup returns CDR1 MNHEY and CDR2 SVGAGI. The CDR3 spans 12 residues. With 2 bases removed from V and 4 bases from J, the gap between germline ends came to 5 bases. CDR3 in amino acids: CASSYGLYGYTF. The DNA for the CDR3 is TGTGCCAGCAGTTACGGGCTCTATGGCTACACCTTC.

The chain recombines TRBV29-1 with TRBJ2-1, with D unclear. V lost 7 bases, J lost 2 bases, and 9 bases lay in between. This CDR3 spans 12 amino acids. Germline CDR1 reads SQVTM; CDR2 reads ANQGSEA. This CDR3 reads CSAERAYNEQFF. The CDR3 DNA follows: TGCAGCGCTGAGCGAGCCTACAATGAGCAGTTCTTC.

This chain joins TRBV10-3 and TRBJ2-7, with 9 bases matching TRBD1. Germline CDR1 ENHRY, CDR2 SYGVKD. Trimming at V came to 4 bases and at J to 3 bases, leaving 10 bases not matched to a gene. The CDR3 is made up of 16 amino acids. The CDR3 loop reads CAISVDRGSISYEQYF. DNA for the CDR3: TGTGCCATCAGTGTGGACAGGGGAAGTATCAGCTACGAGCAGTACTTC.

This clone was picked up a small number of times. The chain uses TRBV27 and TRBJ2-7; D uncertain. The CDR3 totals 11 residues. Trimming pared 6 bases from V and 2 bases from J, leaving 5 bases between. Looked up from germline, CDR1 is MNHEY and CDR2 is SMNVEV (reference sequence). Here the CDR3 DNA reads TGTGCCAGCAGGGGTGCCTACGAGCAGTACTTC. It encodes CASRGAYEQYF.

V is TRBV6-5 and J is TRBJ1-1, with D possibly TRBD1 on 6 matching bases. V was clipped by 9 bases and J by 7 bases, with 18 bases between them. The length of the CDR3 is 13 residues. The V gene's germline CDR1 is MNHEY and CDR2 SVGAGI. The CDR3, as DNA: TGTGCCAGTTTACACGGGGGGCGGGGTGAAGCTTTCTTT. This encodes CASLHGGRGEAFF.

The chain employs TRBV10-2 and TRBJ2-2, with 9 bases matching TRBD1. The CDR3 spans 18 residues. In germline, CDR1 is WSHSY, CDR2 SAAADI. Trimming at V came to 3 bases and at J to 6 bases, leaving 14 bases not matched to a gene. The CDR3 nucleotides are TGCGCCAGCAGTGACCCAGACAGGGGGAACCTCCTTGCCGGGGAGCTGTTTTTT. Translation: CASSDPDRGNLLAGELFF.

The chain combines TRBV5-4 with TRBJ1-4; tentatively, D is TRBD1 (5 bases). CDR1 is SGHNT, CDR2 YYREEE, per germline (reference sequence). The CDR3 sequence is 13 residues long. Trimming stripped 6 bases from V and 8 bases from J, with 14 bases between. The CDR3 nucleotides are TGTGCCAGCAACCGGGGGGGAAACGAAAAACTGTTTTTT. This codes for CASNRGGNEKLFF.

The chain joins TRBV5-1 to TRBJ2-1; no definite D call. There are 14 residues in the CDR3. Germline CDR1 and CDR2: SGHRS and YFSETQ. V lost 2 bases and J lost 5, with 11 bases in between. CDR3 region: CASSLEGRDNEQFF. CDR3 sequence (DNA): TGCGCCAGCAGCTTAGAAGGGCGAGACAATGAGCAGTTCTTC.

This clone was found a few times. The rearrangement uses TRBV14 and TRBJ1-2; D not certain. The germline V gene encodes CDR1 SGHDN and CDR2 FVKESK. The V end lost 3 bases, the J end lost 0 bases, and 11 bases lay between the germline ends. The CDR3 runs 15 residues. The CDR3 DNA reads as TGTGCCAGCAGCCAGGCCCGGACGGCTAACTATGGCTACACCTTC. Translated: CASSQARTANYGYTF.

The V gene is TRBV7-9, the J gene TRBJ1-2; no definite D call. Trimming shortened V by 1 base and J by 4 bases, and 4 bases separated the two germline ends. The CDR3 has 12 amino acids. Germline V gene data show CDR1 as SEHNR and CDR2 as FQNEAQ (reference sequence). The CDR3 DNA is TGTGCCAGCAGCTTAGGCACCTATGGCTACACCTTC. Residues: CASSLGTYGYTF.